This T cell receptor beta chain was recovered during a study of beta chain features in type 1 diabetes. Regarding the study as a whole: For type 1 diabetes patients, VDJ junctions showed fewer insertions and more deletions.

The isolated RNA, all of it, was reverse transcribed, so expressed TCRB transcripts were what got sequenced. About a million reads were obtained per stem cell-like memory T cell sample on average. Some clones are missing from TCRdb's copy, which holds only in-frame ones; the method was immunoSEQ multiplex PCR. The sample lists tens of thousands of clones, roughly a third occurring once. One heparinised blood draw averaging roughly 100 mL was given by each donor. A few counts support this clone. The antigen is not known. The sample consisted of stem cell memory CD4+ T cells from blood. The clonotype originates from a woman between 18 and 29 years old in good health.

The DNA of the CDR3 is TGTGCCAGCAGTATCACCGACAGACCCACCGGGGAGCTGTTTTTT. Amino acids: CASSITDRPTGELFF. The rearrangement joins TRBV7-8 to TRBJ2-2, with TRBD1 as a possible D gene (5 bases). Germline-derived CDR1 and CDR2 are SGHVS and FQNEAQ. The CDR3 consists of 15 residues. V was shortened by 6 bases and J by 4 bases, with 15 bases between the two germline ends.